This passage covers 32 T cell receptor beta chains from one sample sequenced in a study of shared clonotypes between healthy human individuals. Sequencing was performed with immunoSEQ multiplex PCR; in TCRdb, only in-frame clones are kept and a portion is missing. The repertoire has 900,000 to 1,200,000 clones, approximately 80% of them found once; the top ten carry roughly 0.62%. The sample was memory CD4+ T cells from PBMCs. Noted subset: CD45RA-negative fraction. The receptors here all came from a man between 18 and 35 years old in good health. Some clones in this sample may be carry-over from other donors' samples.

The CDR3, as DNA: TGTGCCAGCAGCTTAGGGGAGGCGTTAGACCTGGAACTGTTTTTT. It specifies CASSLGEALDLELFF. The J gene is TRBJ2-2, the V gene TRBV7-2; D is perhaps TRBD2 (6 bases). The CDR3 spans 15 residues. V was shortened by 1 base and J by 14 bases, with 20 bases between the two germline ends. Per the germline V gene, CDR1 is SGHTA and CDR2 is FQGNSA. The whole variable domain, filled in from reference TRBV7-2 and TRBJ2-2, reads GAGVSQSPSNKVTEKGKDVELRCDPISGHTALYWYRQSLGQGLEFLIYFQGNSAPDKSGLPSDRFSAERTGGSVSTLTIQRTQQEDSAVYLCASSLGEALDLELFFGEGSRLTVL.

The J gene is TRBJ1-6, the V gene TRBV6-5, with 9 nucleotides matching TRBD1. Germline V lookup: CDR1 MNHEY, CDR2 SVGAGI. With 8 bases clipped from V and 6 bases from J, the junction kept 5 bases outside the gene matches. The CDR3 extends over 14 amino acids. CDR3 bases: TGTGCCAGCCGAGGACAGGGGTTTAATTCACCCCTCCACTTT. Translating it yields CASRGQGFNSPLHF.

This sequence joins TRBV7-7 and TRBJ2-5, with 10 bases that match TRBD2. The CDR3 is 16 residues long. CDR1 is SSHAT and CDR2 is FNYEAQ in the germline V gene (reference sequence). With 10 bases clipped from V and 4 bases from J, the junction kept 15 bases outside the gene matches. For the CDR3, the DNA is TGTGCCAATGGGGCTAGCGGGAGTTTAGTCAGAGAGACCCAGTACTTC. This sequence encodes CANGASGSLVRETQYF.

This rearrangement joins TRBV29-1 to TRBJ1-1, with TRBD1 as a possible D gene (6 bases). Germline CDR1 SQVTM, CDR2 ANQGSEA. Trimming shortened V by 6 bases and J by 5 bases, and 22 bases separated the two germline ends. CDR3 length: 15 residues. In nucleotides, the CDR3 is TGCAGCGTCCGAGCATGGGGGGCATCGGGAACTGAAGCTTTCTTT. Its translation is CSVRAWGASGTEAFF.

This clone came up a few times. The chain is built from TRBV30 and TRBJ1-5; D is unclear. The CDR3 is 14 amino acids. V was pared by 5 bases and J by 0 bases, with 11 bases between. The germline CDR1 and CDR2 sequences are GTSNPN and SVGIG (reference sequence). The CDR3 sequence: CAWQDTNSNQPQHF. The CDR3 DNA is TGTGCCTGGCAAGACACAAATAGCAATCAGCCCCAGCATTTT.

This chain connects TRBV2 to TRBJ1-1, with unresolved D. Looked up from germline, CDR1 is SNHLY and CDR2 is FYNNEI. V was shortened by 3 bases and J by 3 bases, with 8 bases between the two germline ends. CDR3 length: 13 residues. CDR3 coding DNA: TGTGCCAGCAGTGATGAGGGAGACACTGAAGCTTTCTTT. Translated, it gives CASSDEGDTEAFF.

This chain links TRBV2 with TRBJ1-2; TRBD1 might be the D (6 bases). V dropped 4 bases and J dropped 4 bases, with 13 bases sitting between them. This CDR3 region has 14 residues. CDR1 is SNHLY and CDR2 is FYNNEI in the germline V gene. Written as DNA, the CDR3 is TGTGCCAGCAGTGCGTCGGCAGGGGCCTATGGCTACACCTTC. It yields the protein CASSASAGAYGYTF.

This clone appeared once. The CDR3 coding sequence is TGTGCCAGTAGTATCAGATCCGCGAACACCGGGGAGCTGTTTTTT. As protein: CASSIRSANTGELFF. The chain joins TRBV19 to TRBJ2-2; D gene uncertain. Looked up from germline, CDR1 is LNHDA and CDR2 is SQIVND (reference sequence). This CDR3 is built from 15 residues. Trimming pared 3 bases from V and 0 bases from J, leaving 8 bases between. The variable domain in full, with the rest retrieved from reference TRBV19 and TRBJ2-2, is DGGITQSPKYLFRKEGQNVTLSCEQNLNHDAMYWYRQDPGQGLRLIYYSQIVNDFQKGDIAEGYSVSREKKESFPLTVTSAQKNPTAFYLCASSIRSANTGELFFGEGSRLTVL.

V is TRBV4-2 and J is TRBJ1-3; 10 nucleotides agree with TRBD1. Trimming took 6 bases from V and 4 from J; bases not matched to a gene: 6. This CDR3 is built from 15 residues. Per the germline V gene, CDR1 is LGHNA and CDR2 is YNFKEQ. Here the CDR3 DNA reads TGTGCCAGCAGTCTACGACAGGGGGCGGGAAACACCATATATTTT. Translation gives CASSLRQGAGNTIYF.

The gene calls are TRBV7-9 and TRBJ1-2, with 7 bases fitting TRBD1. Germline lookup yields CDR1 SEHNR and CDR2 FQNEAQ (reference sequence). The length of the CDR3 is 14 residues. Germline trimming cut 5 bases from V and 7 bases from J; bases unmatched to any gene: 10. The CDR3 DNA follows: TGTGCCAGCAGCCCGGGACAGCCCCGAGTTGGCTACACCTTC. It specifies CASSPGQPRVGYTF.

This clone has a handful of counts. The CDR3 DNA is TGCGCCAGCAGCTTCGCCTTGCGGTCAGTTGGGGAGCAGTACTTC. Its translation is CASSFALRSVGEQYF. The genes are TRBV5-1 and TRBJ2-7; D not resolved. Germline V CDR1 and CDR2: SGHRS, YFSETQ. The CDR3 length is 15 residues. Trimming stripped 2 bases from V and 7 bases from J, with 19 bases between.

Only a few counts were recorded for this clone. The CDR3 DNA reads TGCGCCAGCAGCTTGGGGCCCCTCACTAGCGCTGAGCAGTTCTTC. It specifies CASSLGPLTSAEQFF. The chain carries TRBV5-1 and TRBJ2-1; 7 nucleotides align to TRBD2. The CDR3 is 15 residues long. Germline V gives CDR1 SGHRS, CDR2 YFSETQ. V dropped 0 bases and J dropped 9; count of bases not matched to a gene: 9.

As for this clone: A far bigger clonotype differs at one base, so this is likely a read error. The chain has TRBV6-5 and TRBJ1-2; D is uncertain. This CDR3 comprises 15 residues. CDR1 is MNHEY and CDR2 is SVGAGI in the germline V gene. The CDR3 DNA sequence: TGTGCCAGCAGTCGGGTCGCGTTCACTAACTGTGGCTACACCTTC. Translation: CASSRVAFTNCGYTF.

In the case of this clone: Since a much larger clone is just one base distant, this may be a read error. The gene calls are TRBV7-2 and TRBJ1-1; unclear D gene. Germline V gene data show CDR1 as SGHTA and CDR2 as FQGNSA. V was trimmed by 7 bases and J by 1 base, leaving 4 bases between them. The CDR3 spans 11 residues. The chain's CDR3 is CASTQNTEAFF. CDR3 coding DNA: TGTGCCAGCACCCAGAACACTGAAGCTTTCTTT.

This clone appeared once. The chain joins TRBV5-6 to TRBJ2-7; tentative D call: TRBD1 (6 bases). Germline CDR1 and CDR2: SGHDT and YYEEEE. V lost 4 bases, J lost 2 bases, and 16 bases lay in between. CDR3 length: 15 residues. The CDR3 DNA follows: TGTGCCAGCAGCGTATACAGGGTGGGGACCTACGAGCAGTACTTC. Its translation is CASSVYRVGTYEQYF.

The rearrangement uses TRBV29-1 and TRBJ2-7; D tentatively reads TRBD1 or TRBD2 (5 bases each). V was cut by 4 bases and J by 5 bases, with 9 bases left in between. The CDR3 covers 11 residues. CDR1 and CDR2 (germline): SQVTM, ANQGSEA. The chain's CDR3 is CSVGGSHEQYF. In nucleotides, the CDR3 is TGCAGCGTTGGGGGGAGCCACGAGCAGTACTTC.

This rearrangement joins TRBV2 to TRBJ2-7; D uncertain. Germline CDR1 is SNHLY and CDR2 is FYNNEI. Trimming cost V 3 bases and J 3 bases, with 12 bases left between them. This CDR3 comprises 14 residues. CDR3 sequence: CASSESPSRYEQYF. Written as DNA, the CDR3 is TGTGCCAGCAGTGAGTCCCCTTCCCGCTACGAGCAGTACTTC.

The V gene is TRBV5-6, the J gene TRBJ1-4; D call uncertain. In germline, CDR1 is SGHDT, CDR2 YYEEEE. Between the trimmed V and J ends, which lost 0 bases and 0 bases, there was a span of 9 bases. The CDR3 length is 16 residues. The CDR3 nucleotides are TGTGCCAGCAGCTTGGCACGGCTTGCAACTAATGAAAAACTGTTTTTT. This gives the protein CASSLARLATNEKLFF.

The chain couples TRBV28 to TRBJ2-7; no reliable D call. Per the germline V gene, CDR1 is MDHEN and CDR2 is SYDVKM. The CDR3 is made up of 13 amino acids. V was clipped by 2 bases and J by 5 bases, with 10 bases between them. CDR3 coding DNA: TGTGCCAGCAGTTTACCCCTCCCTGACGAGCAGTACTTC. Translation gives CASSLPLPDEQYF.

To note about this clone: This may be a read error, as it is one base from a much larger clone. The CDR3, as DNA: TGCAGCGTCGCTCATGGCCCCTACAAGCAGTACTTC. Residues: CSVAHGPYKQYF. V is TRBV29-1 and J is TRBJ2-7; D is undetermined. The CDR3 sequence is 12 residues long. Germline V gene data show CDR1 as SQVTM and CDR2 as ANQGSEA.

This clone was seen just once. This chain links TRBV7-2 with TRBJ2-3, with D possibly TRBD2 on 6 matching bases. CDR3 size: 13 residues. The V and J ends lost 5 bases and 7 bases respectively, with 13 bases between them. The germline CDR1 and CDR2 sequences are SGHTA and FQGNSA. CDR3 amino acids: CASSPTEGHTQYF. In DNA, the CDR3 is TGTGCCAGCAGCCCGACGGAGGGCCATACGCAGTATTTT.

The chain combines TRBV6-5 with TRBJ1-2; TRBD1 matches at 9 bases. Germline V gene lookup returns CDR1 MNHEY and CDR2 SVGAGI. This CDR3 is 15 amino acids long. V lost 4 bases to trimming and J lost 8 bases; unmatched junction nucleotides: 11. The DNA of the CDR3 is TGTGCCAGCAGTTCCGTCCCCGGGACAGGGTTCGGCTACACCTTC. Its protein product is CASSSVPGTGFGYTF.

The genes are TRBV5-1 and TRBJ2-3, with a weak D call TRBD2 (5 bases). The CDR3 is 15 residues long. From germline, CDR1 is SGHRS and CDR2 YFSETQ. Deletions cut 4 bases from V and 2 bases from J, with 14 bases between. The CDR3 region has the DNA TGCGCCAGCAGCGCAGGTAGCGTCACCACAGATACGCAGTATTTT. This sequence encodes CASSAGSVTTDTQYF.

This clone was seen only once. CDR3 protein: CASREWGARGPKNEQFF. CDR3 bases: TGTGCCAGTAGGGAATGGGGAGCCAGAGGTCCAAAGAATGAGCAGTTCTTC. The gene calls are TRBV19 and TRBJ2-1; D is perhaps TRBD2 (5 bases). The CDR3 totals 17 residues. CDR1 LNHDA and CDR2 SQIVND come from the germline V gene (reference sequence). Trimming shortened V by 6 bases and J by 7 bases, and 25 bases separated the two germline ends.

CDR3 loop: CASSLEGFGTQYF. In DNA form, the CDR3 reads TGTGCCAGCAGCTTAGAAGGCTTCGGGACCCAGTACTTC. The chain couples TRBV7-7 to TRBJ2-5; D is uncertain. V was trimmed by 1 base and J by 7 bases, leaving 10 bases between them. There are 13 residues in the CDR3. Per germline, CDR1 SSHAT and CDR2 FNYEAQ (reference sequence).

The chain links TRBV9 to TRBJ2-2, with D maybe TRBD2 (5 bases). Deletions cut 4 bases from V and 5 bases from J, with 18 bases between. CDR3 length: 16 amino acids. Germline-derived CDR1 and CDR2 are SGDLS and YYNGEE. CDR3 nucleotide sequence: TGTGCCAGCAGCTTGGTACGGGGTACCCAAACCGGGGAGCTGTTTTTT. As protein: CASSLVRGTQTGELFF.

The rearrangement uses TRBV5-1 and TRBJ2-7, with 11 bases identical to TRBD2. The CDR3 is made up of 15 amino acids. V shed 4 bases and J 2 bases; nucleotides not matched to a gene: 5. Germline CDR1 is SGHRS and CDR2 is YFSETQ. Here the CDR3 reads CASSVTSGSPYEQYF. CDR3 in DNA: TGCGCCAGCAGCGTCACTAGCGGGAGCCCCTACGAGCAGTACTTC.

The rearrangement links TRBV5-1 to TRBJ2-5; D is unclear. V was pared by 0 bases and J by 3 bases, with 6 bases between. Per the germline V gene, CDR1 is SGHRS and CDR2 is YFSETQ. This CDR3 is built from 13 residues. The CDR3 bases are TGCGCCAGCAGCTTGGGATCCAAAGAGACCCAGTACTTC. It codes for CASSLGSKETQYF.

The chain joins TRBV19 to TRBJ2-1, with D tentatively TRBD2 (7 bases). CDR1 and CDR2 from the germline V gene are LNHDA and SQIVND (reference sequence). This CDR3 spans 15 amino acids. Trimming stripped 3 bases from V and 4 bases from J, with 13 bases between. The CDR3 loop reads CASSISGGAYNEQFF. As DNA, the CDR3 is TGTGCCAGTAGTATTTCTGGGGGGGCTTACAATGAGCAGTTCTTC.

In its sample, this clone was seen a few times. V usage is TRBV10-3 and J usage is TRBJ1-1, with 7 bases aligning to TRBD1. The germline V gene encodes CDR1 ENHRY and CDR2 SYGVKD. The trim removed 0 bases at V and 5 bases at J, leaving 9 bases unmatched. The CDR3 is 16 amino acids. The CDR3 nucleotides read TGTGCCATCAGTGAGTCGAACAGGGGCCGGATAACTGAAGCTTTCTTT. Its translation is CAISESNRGRITEAFF.

This chain connects TRBV15 to TRBJ1-2; D gene uncertain. The CDR3 length is 15 residues. V lost 1 base, J lost 1 base, and 10 bases lay in between. CDR1 and CDR2 (germline): LNHNV, YYDKDF (reference sequence). Written as DNA, the CDR3 is TGTGCCACCAGCAGAGTTGTTCCTCTTAACTATGGCTACACCTTC. It translates to CATSRVVPLNYGYTF.

This clone was detected a few times. The J gene is TRBJ1-5, the V gene TRBV9; 8 bases line up with TRBD1. V was clipped by 1 base and J by 7 bases; unmatched bases: 7. The germline gives CDR1 SGDLS, CDR2 YYNGEE. CDR3 length equals 15 residues. The CDR3 DNA follows: TGTGCCAGCAGCGTACAGGGGGCGCCGGGACAGCCCCAGCATTTT. Residues: CASSVQGAPGQPQHF.